The rows below give T cell receptor beta chains drawn from one sample of a study of beta chain features in type 1 diabetes. Profiled with immunoSEQ multiplex PCR; TCRdb holds only in-frame clones, not every one. The sample comprises hundreds of thousands of clones, over 12% of which are singletons, and around 0.04% rests with the top ten. The sample was naive CD4+ T cells from blood. These receptors were collected from a man between 18 and 29 years old with type 1 diabetes. Both conserved end residues are part of each CDR3. The D gene is left open where the match is weak. Where a row states a size, it is once, few, many or the class of an expanded clone; other rows omit it.

v_gene,j_gene,d_gene,abundance,CDR3nt,CDR3aa
TRBV29-1,TRBJ1-1,TRBD1,.,TGCAGCGTCGTGAGACAGGGAGGGACTGAAGCTTTCTTT,CSVVRQGGTEAFF
TRBV7-2,TRBJ2-3,TRBD2,few,TGTGCCAGCATTCCCAGCCCAGCGGGGGGCGCAGATACGCAGTATTTT,CASIPSPAGGADTQYF
TRBV10-3,TRBJ2-3,.,few,TGTGCCATCAGGTTAGCGGAGGGCCCCGATACGCAGTATTTT,CAIRLAEGPDTQYF
TRBV6-1,TRBJ2-7,TRBD1,once,TGTGCCAGCAGTAACACAGGGGGATCCGAGCAGTACTTC,CASSNTGGSEQYF
TRBV10-3,TRBJ2-1,.,few,TGTGCCATCAGTGTGGGAGGATCAGGACAGACTTACAATGAGCAGTTCTTC,CAISVGGSGQTYNEQFF
TRBV5-1,TRBJ2-4,.,few,TGCGCCAGCAGCTTAGGCCCCATGTGGGCAAACATTCAGTACTTC,CASSLGPMWANIQYF
TRBV19,TRBJ2-1,.,.,TGTGCCAGTAGTAAACAGTACAATGAGCAGTTCTTC,CASSKQYNEQFF
TRBV7-9,TRBJ2-7,TRBD2,.,TGTGCCAGCAGCTTACAGGGAGGGTCCTACGAGCAGTACTTC,CASSLQGGSYEQYF
TRBV5-6,TRBJ2-4,.,few,TGTGCCAGCAGCTACACTTCCGGGACGGAGTACTTC,CASSYTSGTEYF
TRBV4-2,TRBJ2-1,TRBD2,.,TGTGCCAGCAGCCAAGATAGGCTAGCGGGCAATGAGCAGTTCTTC,CASSQDRLAGNEQFF
TRBV7-9,TRBJ1-1,.,.,TGTGCCAGCAGCTTAGGTTTAATCGGAGAAGCTTTCTTT,CASSLGLIGEAFF
TRBV7-2,TRBJ2-5,TRBD2,few,TGTGCCAGCAGCTCACTAGCGGAAGAGACCCAGTACTTC,CASSSLAEETQYF
TRBV6-5,TRBJ2-3,.,once,TGTGCCAGCAGTTACCACGGGGAAGATACGCAGTATTTT,CASSYHGEDTQYF
TRBV30,TRBJ2-5,.,.,TGTGCCTGGAGTGTACAGGGTCAAAGCCTGTACCAAGAGACCCAGTACTTC,CAWSVQGQSLYQETQYF
TRBV5-6,TRBJ2-1,.,few,TGTGCCAGCAGCTTAAAGGGGAGGAATGAGCAGTTCTTC,CASSLKGRNEQFF
TRBV7-2,TRBJ2-7,TRBD2,.,TGTGCCAGCAGCTTAGTTCACCCGGGACTAGCGGCCTACGAGCAGTACTTC,CASSLVHPGLAAYEQYF
TRBV5-6,TRBJ1-4,.,.,TGTGCCAGCAGCTCTTTAGGGGCCCAGGAAAAACTGTTTTTT,CASSSLGAQEKLFF
TRBV29-1,TRBJ2-3,.,few,TGCAGCGTCTTCGAAGTTACGCAGTATTTT,CSVFEVTQYF
TRBV5-1,TRBJ1-1,TRBD1,few,TGCGCCAGCAGCTTGGTCCGGGACAGAGTTATGAACACTGAAGCTTTCTTT,CASSLVRDRVMNTEAFF
TRBV5-1,TRBJ1-4,.,.,TGCGCCAGCAGCTTGGCCGTGGGGCTAGGACTGTTTTTT,CASSLAVGLGLFF
TRBV5-1,TRBJ2-1,.,few,TGCGCCAGCAGCTTGGAGGGGGAAGCATACAATGAGCAGTTCTTC,CASSLEGEAYNEQFF
TRBV6-5,TRBJ2-4,TRBD2,.,TGCAACGGGGGACTAGCGCTCGAAAACATTCAGTACTTC,CNGGLALENIQYF
TRBV7-6,TRBJ1-1,.,.,TGTGCCAGCAGCCCAAGGGGGGACACTGAAGCTTTCTTT,CASSPRGDTEAFF
TRBV6-5,TRBJ2-1,.,.,TGTGCCAGCAGCCTGACAGGTCAGGTCTACAATGAGCAGTTCTTC,CASSLTGQVYNEQFF
TRBV5-1,TRBJ1-1,.,.,TGCGCCAGCAGCTCGGGGACACCGAACACTGAAGCTTTCTTT,CASSSGTPNTEAFF
TRBV10-1,TRBJ2-2,.,few,TGCGCCAGCAGTGAAGCAAAGGCAGGGACCACCGGGGAGCTGTTTTTT,CASSEAKAGTTGELFF
TRBV4-2,TRBJ2-5,TRBD2,few,TGTGCCAGCAGCCAACTAGCGGGGGGGCCAGAGACCCAGTACTTC,CASSQLAGGPETQYF
TRBV6-1,TRBJ1-1,.,.,TGTGCCAGCAGTGAATACACTGAAGCTTTCTTT,CASSEYTEAFF
TRBV28,TRBJ2-7,TRBD1,few,TGTGCCAGCAGTCTCCAACCGGGACAGGGGAGATACGAGCAGTACTTC,CASSLQPGQGRYEQYF
TRBV9,TRBJ1-1,TRBD1,.,TGTGCCACCGGACAGGGGGGGACTGAAGCTTTCTTT,CATGQGGTEAFF
TRBV7-2,TRBJ1-1,.,.,TGTGCCAGCAGCTTTCGTAATGCGGGCGGCACTGAAGCTTTCTTT,CASSFRNAGGTEAFF
TRBV4-1,TRBJ2-7,TRBD1,few,TGCGCCAGCAGCAGGACCGGGACAGGCAGCTCCTACGAGCAGTACTTC,CASSRTGTGSSYEQYF